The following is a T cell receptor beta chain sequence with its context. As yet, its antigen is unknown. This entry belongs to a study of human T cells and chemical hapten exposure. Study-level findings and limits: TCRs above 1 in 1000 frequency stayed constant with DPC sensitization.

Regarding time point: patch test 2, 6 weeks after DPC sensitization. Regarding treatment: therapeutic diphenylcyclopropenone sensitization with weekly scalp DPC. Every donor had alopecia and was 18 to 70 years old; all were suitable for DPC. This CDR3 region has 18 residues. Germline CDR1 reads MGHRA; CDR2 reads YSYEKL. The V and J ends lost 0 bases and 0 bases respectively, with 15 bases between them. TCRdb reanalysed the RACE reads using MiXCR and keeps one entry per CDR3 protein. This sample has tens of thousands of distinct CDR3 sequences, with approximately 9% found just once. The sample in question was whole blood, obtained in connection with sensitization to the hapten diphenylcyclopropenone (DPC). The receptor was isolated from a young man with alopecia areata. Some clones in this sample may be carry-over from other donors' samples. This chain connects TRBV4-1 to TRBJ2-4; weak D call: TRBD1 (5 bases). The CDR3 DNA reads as TGCGCCAGCAGCCAAGAAAGGGGAAGTGGGCTAGCCAAAAACATTCAGTACTTC. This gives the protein CASSQERGSGLAKNIQYF.